These 9 T cell receptor beta chains came from one sample sequenced in a study of T cell responses to AZD1222 COVID-19 vaccine (dated by TCRdb to about 2021). The time point label for this specimen denotes: baseline before first vaccination. The receptor library was made with the immunoSEQ multiplex PCR assay. As stored in TCRdb, this immuneACCESS dataset retains in-frame rearrangements with V and J assigned. A fraction of the clones does not appear; measured against another copy, unresolved V genes explain less than half of the discrepancy, and the remainder lacks a known reason. This sample has 100,000 to 110,000 clones in its table, and around 90% of those were observed once. Together, the top ten hold under 2% of the sample. The sequences come from peripheral blood, collected on day 0 of AZD1222 vaccination. The origin of the receptors is an adult in good health.

The chain is built from TRBV4-1 and TRBJ2-3; D possibly matches TRBD1 or TRBD2 (5 bases each). The CDR3 runs 16 residues. Germline CDR1 MGHRA, CDR2 YSYEKL. The V gene lost 0 bases and the J gene lost 1 base, with 11 bases spanning the gap. This chain's CDR3 is CASSQDPVGGTDTQYF. CDR3 DNA: TGCGCCAGCAGCCAAGATCCTGTGGGGGGCACAGATACGCAGTATTTT.

V usage is TRBV7-2 and J usage is TRBJ1-2, with 12 bases aligning to TRBD1. The V gene end was trimmed by 2 bases and the J gene end by 0 bases; junction bases not matched to a gene: 10. Germline V lookup: CDR1 SGHTA, CDR2 FQGNSA. The CDR3 totals 19 residues. CDR3 loop: CASSLNNLGQGASNYGYTF. The DNA of the CDR3 is TGTGCCAGCAGCTTAAATAATTTGGGACAGGGGGCCTCTAACTATGGCTACACCTTC. Full variable domain (rest looked up from reference TRBV7-2 and TRBJ1-2): GAGVSQSPSNKVTEKGKDVELRCDPISGHTALYWYRQSLGQGLEFLIYFQGNSAPDKSGLPSDRFSAERTGGSVSTLTIQRTQQEDSAVYLCASSLNNLGQGASNYGYTFGSGTRLTVV.

The V call is TRBV28, the J call TRBJ1-6; maybe TRBD1 (5 bases). CDR1 is MDHEN, CDR2 SYDVKM, per germline. V was trimmed by 2 bases and J by 9 bases, leaving 14 bases between them. The CDR3 runs to 15 residues. Here the CDR3 DNA reads TGTGCCAGCAGTTTACAAGTCGCAGGGAGTTCACCCCTCCACTTT. This sequence encodes CASSLQVAGSSPLHF.

The rearrangement uses TRBV14 and TRBJ2-4, with unresolved D. There are 16 residues in the CDR3. Per the germline V gene, CDR1 is SGHDN and CDR2 is FVKESK. V lost 1 base and J 1 base, leaving 11 bases between the germline ends. The CDR3 is CASSQAAQEAKNIQYF. For the CDR3, the DNA is TGTGCCAGCAGCCAAGCTGCCCAGGAGGCCAAAAACATTCAGTACTTC. The full variable domain, completed using reference TRBV14 and TRBJ2-4, is EAGVTQFPSHSVIEKGQTVTLRCDPISGHDNLYWYRRVMGKEIKFLLHFVKESKQDESGMPNNRFLAERTGGTYSTLKVQPAELEDSGVYFCASSQAAQEAKNIQYFGAGTRLSVL.

The chain uses TRBV28 and TRBJ2-5; no clear D. CDR3 size: 15 residues. V was shortened by 8 bases and J by 0 bases, with 16 bases between the two germline ends. Germline V lookup: CDR1 MDHEN, CDR2 SYDVKM. CDR3 DNA: TGTGCCAGCCTCGCAGGTGACCCGTACCAAGAGACCCAGTACTTC. It is translated as CASLAGDPYQETQYF.

As regards this clone: Other DNA variants within this sample encode the same CDR3. The gene calls are TRBV7-2 and TRBJ2-7, with 13 bases lining up with TRBD2. V lost 5 bases and J lost 4; bases outside the gene matches: 5. The germline V gene has CDR1 SGHTA and CDR2 FQGNSA. The CDR3 spans 15 residues. The CDR3 is CASSRTSGRVYEQYF. The CDR3 DNA is TGTGCCAGCAGCCGGACTAGCGGGAGAGTATACGAGCAGTACTTC.

The CDR3 DNA follows: TGTGCCAGCAGCCAAACCAGCTATACCCACTACGAGCAGTACTTC. As protein: CASSQTSYTHYEQYF. The chain has TRBV7-2 and TRBJ2-7; D unclear. Germline CDR1 SGHTA, CDR2 FQGNSA. The CDR3 covers 15 residues. V was shortened by 5 bases and J by 3 bases, with 17 bases between the two germline ends.

The chain employs TRBV27 and TRBJ2-2; TRBD2 matches 10 bases. Germline assignment: CDR1 MNHEY and CDR2 SMNVEV (reference sequence). The CDR3 spans 16 residues. V trimming: 10 bases; J trimming: 0 bases; junction bases outside the gene matches: 8. CDR3 in amino acids: CATQRLAGSNTGELFF. As DNA, the CDR3 is TGTGCCACCCAGAGACTAGCGGGCTCGAACACCGGGGAGCTGTTTTTT.

The chain uses TRBV4-1 and TRBJ2-7, with 10 bases that match TRBD1. This CDR3 has 15 amino acids. In germline, CDR1 is MGHRA, CDR2 YSYEKL. The ends lost 0 bases at V and 4 bases at J; junction bases unmatched: 3. CDR3: CASSQEGQGFYEQYF. In nucleotides, the CDR3 is TGCGCCAGCAGCCAAGAGGGACAGGGGTTTTACGAGCAGTACTTC.